This T cell receptor beta chain was documented in a study of a mutant IDH1 vaccine in newly diagnosed glioma. This clone was picked up one time. The antigen is undetermined. CDR1 is LNHDA and CDR2 is SQIVND in the germline V gene (reference sequence). This CDR3 spans 14 amino acids. J lost 6 bases, V lost 4 bases, and 8 bases had no gene match. The protocol was immunoSEQ multiplex PCR, while the TCRdb copy is restricted to in-frame clones and leaves out a portion. Of tens of thousands of clones listed, 90% are singletons. Stated time point: week 11, during vaccination. Vaccination comprised doses that each held 300 ug of mutant IDH1 20-mer peptide, plus topical imiquimod.

The chain is built from TRBV19 and TRBJ1-1; TRBD1 matches 7 bases. The receptor comes from a man in his late teens or twenties with glioma. The starting material was PBMCs, obtained from a glioma patient whose treatment included an IDH1 peptide vaccine. The CDR3 here is CASSTPTGLSEAFF. In nucleotides, the CDR3 is TGTGCCAGTAGTACACCGACAGGGTTATCTGAAGCTTTCTTT.